These T cell receptor beta chains were read from a single sample in a study of blood T cell repertoires in COVID-19. This table comes from immunoSEQ multiplex PCR, and its TCRdb copy is limited to in-frame clones, with some not included. Of more than 60,000 clones listed, approximately 92% were seen once; the top ten hold around 7%. Sequencing used peripheral blood. These TCRs come from a human donor in a cohort sampled during active COVID-19. CDR3s include the opening cysteine and the closing phenylalanine or tryptophan. The D gene is left open where the match is weak. Clone size is stated in some rows and not others, as once, few, many or a class when expanded.

CDR3aa,CDR3nt,j_gene,abundance,d_gene,v_gene
CASSQREQETQYF,TGTGCCAGCAGCCAACGAGAACAAGAGACCCAGTACTTC,TRBJ2-5,-,-,TRBV3-1/TRBV3-2
CASSQDVGRAPNYGYTF,TGCGCCAGCAGCCAAGATGTTGGCAGGGCACCTAACTATGGCTACACCTTC,TRBJ1-2,-,-,TRBV4-3
CASSQDLAGGRDTQYF,TGCGCCAGCAGCCAAGATCTGGCAGGGGGCCGAGATACGCAGTATTTT,TRBJ2-3,-,TRBD1,TRBV4-1
CASSVGPPTSGGPPLYF,TGTGCCAGCAGCGTAGGACCCCCTACTAGCGGGGGGCCCCCACTGTATTTT,TRBJ2-3,-,TRBD2,TRBV9
CAWARGFDEQYF,TGTGCCTGGGCTAGGGGGTTCGACGAGCAGTACTTC,TRBJ2-7,-,-,TRBV30
CASSLLNTEAFF,TGTGCCAGCAGCCTCTTGAACACTGAAGCTTTCTTT,TRBJ1-1,-,-,TRBV4-2
CASGILDQETQYF,TGTGCCAGCGGAATACTAGACCAAGAGACCCAGTACTTC,TRBJ2-5,once,-,TRBV9
CASSYDPARASYEQYF,TGTGCCAGCAGTTACGATCCCGCCAGGGCCTCCTACGAGCAGTACTTC,TRBJ2-7,-,-,TRBV6-5
CASSLGTGGNTIYF,TGTGCCAGCAGCCTTGGGACAGGAGGAAACACCATATATTTT,TRBJ1-3,-,TRBD1,TRBV3-1/TRBV3-2
CASSLTGNNEKLFF,TGTGCCAGCAGCCTTACAGGAAATAATGAAAAACTGTTTTTT,TRBJ1-4,-,-,TRBV5-6
CASSQAASGIRGGELFF,TGTGCCAGCAGCCAAGCCGCTAGTGGGATCAGGGGCGGGGAGCTGTTTTTT,TRBJ2-2,once,-,TRBV3-1/TRBV3-2
CSVVLSYEQYF,TGCAGCGTTGTGTTATCCTACGAGCAGTACTTC,TRBJ2-7,once,-,TRBV29-1
CASNTGDPTEAFF,TGCGCCAGCAACACAGGGGACCCCACTGAAGCTTTCTTT,TRBJ1-1,-,TRBD1,TRBV5-1
CASSPSGGLSGNTIYF,TGCGCCAGCAGCCCATCAGGGGGCCTCTCTGGAAACACCATATATTTT,TRBJ1-3,-,TRBD1,TRBV5-1
CASSFGGVGYTF,TGTGCCAGCAGTTTTGGAGGGGTAGGCTACACCTTC,TRBJ1-2,-,-,TRBV28
CASSLATGEWDEQYF,TGTGCCAGCAGCCTTGCGACAGGGGAATGGGACGAGCAGTACTTC,TRBJ2-7,-,TRBD1,TRBV5-4
CASSPGQGGYEQYF,TGTGCCAGCAGCCCCGGACAGGGGGGGTACGAGCAGTACTTC,TRBJ2-7,-,TRBD1,TRBV7-9